The 16 T cell receptor beta chains reported below all come from one sample, sequenced in a study of neurological immune-mediated disorders. Each CDR3 protein is one row after TCRdb ran MiXCR on the 5' RACE reads. The sample holds 49,000 or so distinct CDR3 sequences; over 15% are singletons and the top ten take roughly 4%. The source material was PBMCs. The receptors derive from a man in his 60s in good health.

This clonotype was counted ten times or more. The chain employs TRBV10-3 and TRBJ2-3; 7 nucleotides agree with TRBD2. The CDR3 has 14 amino acids. After removal of 2 bases from V and 2 bases from J, the junction contained 1 base not matched to a gene. Per the germline V gene, CDR1 is ENHRY and CDR2 is SYGVKD. CDR3 in DNA: TGTGCCATCAGTGAGCTAGCGGACACAGATACGCAGTATTTT. This translates into CAISELADTDTQYF.

The chain joins TRBV3-1 to TRBJ2-1; 9 bases are shared with TRBD2. The CDR3 consists of 14 residues. J was trimmed by 6 bases and V by 4 bases; bases with no gene match: 4. CDR1 and CDR2 (germline): LGHDT, YNNKEL (reference sequence). The CDR3: CASSLPGLANEQFF. The CDR3 region has the DNA TGTGCCAGCAGCCTACCGGGACTAGCCAATGAGCAGTTCTTC.

Many counts were recorded for this clonotype. The rearrangement uses TRBV7-2 and TRBJ2-7, with D maybe TRBD2 (6 bases). The CDR3 extends over 13 amino acids. CDR1 is SGHTA and CDR2 is FQGNSA in the germline V gene. V was trimmed by 0 bases and J by 3 bases, leaving 6 bases between them. CDR3 amino acids: CASSLARGYEQYF. The CDR3, as DNA: TGTGCCAGCAGCTTAGCGCGGGGCTACGAGCAGTACTTC.

This clonotype showed up many times. V gene TRBV7-2 combines with J gene TRBJ1-5, with TRBD1 matching 8 bases. CDR3 length equals 14 residues. The germline gives CDR1 SGHTA, CDR2 FQGNSA. Trimming removed 2 bases from V and 6 bases from J; junction bases left unmatched: 3. CDR3 residues: CASSLQGAGQPQHF. DNA of the CDR3: TGTGCCAGCAGCTTACAGGGGGCCGGTCAGCCCCAGCATTTT.

This clonotype was observed at least ten times. The CDR3 DNA is TGTGCCAGCAGCTTCACCGGGACAGGGGCTTACGAGCAGTACTTC. Translating it yields CASSFTGTGAYEQYF. The chain carries TRBV7-2 and TRBJ2-7; 10 nucleotides line up with TRBD1. Trimming took 3 bases from V and 4 from J; bases not matched to a gene: 6. The CDR3 loop spans 15 amino acids. CDR1 SGHTA and CDR2 FQGNSA come from the germline V gene. The full variable domain, its missing parts supplied by reference TRBV7-2 and TRBJ2-7, is GAGVSQSPSNKVTEKGKDVELRCDPISGHTALYWYRQSLGQGLEFLIYFQGNSAPDKSGLPSDRFSAERTGGSVSTLTIQRTQQEDSAVYLCASSFTGTGAYEQYFGPGTRLTVT.

This clonotype appeared a single time. The chain employs TRBV3-1 and TRBJ2-1; D remains ambiguous. Trimming took off 6 bases at V and 10 bases at J, with 16 bases between the two ends. This CDR3 contains 13 residues. CDR1 and CDR2 from the germline V gene are LGHDT and YNNKEL (reference sequence). The CDR3 reads CASSLPALREQFF. In DNA, the CDR3 is TGTGCCAGCAGTCTCCCGGCTCTGAGAGAGCAGTTCTTC.

The chain uses TRBV28 and TRBJ2-7; D possibly corresponds to TRBD1 (5 bases). The V end lost 1 base, the J end lost 5 bases, and 9 bases lay between the germline ends. Germline V CDR1 and CDR2: MDHEN, SYDVKM. This CDR3 is built from 13 residues. The chain's CDR3 is CASSLSGFDEQYF. The CDR3 DNA reads TGTGCCAGCAGTTTATCAGGGTTCGACGAGCAGTACTTC. Variable domain in full (rest from reference TRBV28 and TRBJ2-7): DVKVTQSSRYLVKRTGEKVFLECVQDMDHENMFWYRQDPGLGLRLIYFSYDVKMKEKGDIPEGYSVSREKKERFSLILESASTNQTSMYLCASSLSGFDEQYFGPGTRLTVT.

This clonotype was seen ten or more times. The chain carries TRBV14 and TRBJ2-1, with 12 bases identical to TRBD2. CDR1 is SGHDN and CDR2 is FVKESK in the germline V gene. V was clipped by 4 bases and J by 4 bases; unmatched bases: 2. The CDR3 is made up of 15 amino acids. Here the CDR3 reads CASSPTSGGYNEQFF. In DNA, the CDR3 is TGTGCCAGCAGCCCAACTAGCGGGGGGTACAATGAGCAGTTCTTC. Combining the CDR3 with reference TRBV14 and TRBJ2-1 gives the whole variable domain EAGVTQFPSHSVIEKGQTVTLRCDPISGHDNLYWYRRVMGKEIKFLLHFVKESKQDESGMPNNRFLAERTGGTYSTLKVQPAELEDSGVYFCASSPTSGGYNEQFFGPGTRLTVL.

This clonotype was observed at least ten times. V usage is TRBV9 and J usage is TRBJ2-2; TRBD2 is a possible D gene (5 bases). V was shortened by 3 bases and J by 6 bases, with 9 bases between the two germline ends. From germline, CDR1 is SGDLS and CDR2 YYNGEE. The length of the CDR3 is 13 residues. This chain's CDR3 is CASSGTGAGELFF. The CDR3 region has the DNA TGTGCCAGCAGCGGAACCGGGGCCGGGGAGCTGTTTTTT.

This clonotype was counted at least ten times. The chain carries TRBV28 and TRBJ2-1, with 11 bases identical to TRBD2. V shed 4 bases, J shed 8 bases, and the junction held 16 bases outside the gene matches. Germline CDR1 MDHEN, CDR2 SYDVKM. This CDR3 region has 18 residues. DNA for the CDR3: TGTGCCAGCAGTTCTCCTTTAGCGGGAGGGCGGAAACGGTATGAGCAGTTCTTC. Translating it yields CASSSPLAGGRKRYEQFF.

This clonotype came up many times. This chain connects TRBV5-1 to TRBJ2-3, with 9 positions matching TRBD2. The CDR3 covers 14 residues. V lost 0 bases to trimming and J lost 11 bases; unmatched junction nucleotides: 7. Germline values: CDR1 SGHRS, CDR2 YFSETQ. This CDR3 reads CASSLVAGGPGQYF. The CDR3 coding sequence is TGCGCCAGCAGCTTGGTTGCGGGAGGGCCGGGGCAGTATTTT.

This clonotype was seen many times. V gene TRBV12-3 or TRBV12-4 combines with J gene TRBJ1-5; 9 nucleotides agree with TRBD1. The V segment lost 7 bases and the J segment 4 bases; nucleotides outside the gene matches: 5. The CDR3 spans 14 residues. The CDR3 DNA is TGTGCCAGCACGCCGGGACAGGGAAATCAGCCCCAGCATTTT. This gives the protein CASTPGQGNQPQHF.

This clonotype was found many times. Here the CDR3 DNA reads TGCGCCAGCAGCCAAGACCGAGCGGGGGCAGCCGGGGAGCTGTTTTTT. Encoded protein: CASSQDRAGAAGELFF. This chain connects TRBV4-3 to TRBJ2-2; 8 bases agree with TRBD2. The CDR3 runs to 16 residues. CDR1 and CDR2 (germline): LGHNA, YSLEER. After removal of 0 bases from V and 6 bases from J, the junction contained 6 bases not matched to a gene.

This clonotype was seen ten or more times. The chain carries TRBV12-3 or TRBV12-4 and TRBJ2-2, with unresolved D. With 4 bases removed from V and 8 bases from J, the gap between germline ends came to 8 bases. The CDR3 spans 12 residues. The DNA for the CDR3 is TGTGCCAGCAGTTGGCCGGTTGGGGAGCTGTTTTTT. Its translation is CASSWPVGELFF.

This clonotype has a count of ten or more. The J gene is TRBJ2-7, the V gene TRBV3-1, with D unclear. V was shortened by 3 bases and J by 4 bases, with 7 bases between the two germline ends. The CDR3 is 12 residues long. CDR1 and CDR2 from the germline V gene are LGHDT and YNNKEL (reference sequence). The CDR3 DNA reads as TGTGCCAGCAGCCAGCCCGGATACGAGCAGTACTTC. Translated, it gives CASSQPGYEQYF.

This clonotype was detected many times. The chain employs TRBV20-1 and TRBJ2-3; TRBD1 matches 7 bases. The germline V gene has CDR1 DFQATT and CDR2 SNEGSKA (reference sequence). The CDR3 sequence is 13 residues long. Losses at the gene ends were 8 bases for V and 2 bases for J; bases not matched to a gene: 7. The CDR3 loop is CSSRTGDTDTQYF. In DNA, the CDR3 is TGCAGTTCCCGGACAGGAGACACAGATACGCAGTATTTT.